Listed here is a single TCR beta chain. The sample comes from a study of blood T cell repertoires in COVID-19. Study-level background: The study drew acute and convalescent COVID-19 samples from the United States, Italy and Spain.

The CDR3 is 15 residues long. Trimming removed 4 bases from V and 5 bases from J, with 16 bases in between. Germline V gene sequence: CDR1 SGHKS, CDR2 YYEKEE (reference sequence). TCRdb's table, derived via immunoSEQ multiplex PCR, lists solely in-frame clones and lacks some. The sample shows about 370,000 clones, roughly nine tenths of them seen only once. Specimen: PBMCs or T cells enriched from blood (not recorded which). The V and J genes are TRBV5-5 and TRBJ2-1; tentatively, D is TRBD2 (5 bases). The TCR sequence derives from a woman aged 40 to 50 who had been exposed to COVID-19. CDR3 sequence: CASSGPGKSDNEQFF. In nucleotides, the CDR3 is TGTGCCAGCAGCGGTCCGGGAAAGTCGGACAATGAGCAGTTCTTC. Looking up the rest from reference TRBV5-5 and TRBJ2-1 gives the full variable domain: DAGVTQSPTHLIKTRGQQVTLRCSPISGHKSVSWYQQVLGQGPQFIFQYYEKEERGRGNFPDRFSARQFPNYSSELNVNALLLGDSALYLCASSGPGKSDNEQFFGPGTRLTVL.